This record looks at one TCR beta chain sequence and its context. This record belongs to a study of shared clonotypes between healthy human individuals. V shed 6 bases and J shed 4 bases, with 21 bases lying between them. The CDR3 covers 16 residues. Germline V gene data show CDR1 as KGHSH and CDR2 as LQKENI. Repertoires were generated with immunoSEQ multiplex PCR, while TCRdb's copy carries only in-frame clones and drops some. This sample has over a million clones, with about 98% found just once. Sequenced material: naive CD4+ T cells sorted from blood. Subset specified: CD45RA+ positively selected. V gene TRBV18 combines with J gene TRBJ2-5; perhaps TRBD2 as D (6 bases). The sequence derives from a young man in good health. The CDR3 loop reads CASSSLPGELAETQYF. DNA for the CDR3: TGTGCCAGCTCCTCTCTTCCGGGAGAGTTGGCAGAGACCCAGTACTTC.